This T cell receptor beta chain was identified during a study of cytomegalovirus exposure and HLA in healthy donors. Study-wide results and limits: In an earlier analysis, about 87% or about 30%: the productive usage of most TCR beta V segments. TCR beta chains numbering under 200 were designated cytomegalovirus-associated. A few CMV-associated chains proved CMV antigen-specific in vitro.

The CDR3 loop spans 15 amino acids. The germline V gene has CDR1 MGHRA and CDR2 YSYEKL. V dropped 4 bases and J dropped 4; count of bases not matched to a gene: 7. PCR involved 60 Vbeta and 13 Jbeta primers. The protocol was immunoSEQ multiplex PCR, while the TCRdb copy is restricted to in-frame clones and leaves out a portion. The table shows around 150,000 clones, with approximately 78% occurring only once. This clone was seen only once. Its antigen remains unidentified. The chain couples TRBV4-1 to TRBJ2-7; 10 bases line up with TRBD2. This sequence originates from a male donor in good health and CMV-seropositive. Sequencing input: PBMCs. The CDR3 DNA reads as TGCGCCAGCAGCCCGTTCCTAGCGGGGGTTTACGAGCAGTACTTC. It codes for CASSPFLAGVYEQYF.